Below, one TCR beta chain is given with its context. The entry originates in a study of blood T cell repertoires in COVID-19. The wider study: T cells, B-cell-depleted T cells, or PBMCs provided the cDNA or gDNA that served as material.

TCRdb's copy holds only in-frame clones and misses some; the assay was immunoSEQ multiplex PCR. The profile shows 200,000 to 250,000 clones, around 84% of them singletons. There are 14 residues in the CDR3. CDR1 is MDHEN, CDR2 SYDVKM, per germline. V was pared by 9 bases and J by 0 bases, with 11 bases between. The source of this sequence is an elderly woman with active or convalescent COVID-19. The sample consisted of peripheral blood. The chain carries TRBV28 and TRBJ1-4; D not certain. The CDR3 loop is CASKTGATNEKLFF. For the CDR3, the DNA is TGTGCCAGTAAGACGGGTGCAACTAATGAAAAACTGTTTTTT.